There are a few counts of the clone carrying this T cell receptor (beta chain). Its target is unknown. There are 14 residues in the CDR3. Germline V gives CDR1 GTSNPN, CDR2 SVGIG (reference sequence). V shed 2 bases and J shed 0 bases, with 8 bases lying between them. The data derive from a study of vaccination effects on CD4 cells after COVID-19. The overall study: After expansion with viral peptide pools in the ViraFEST assay, antigen-specific CD4+ T cells were sequenced. Every well housed more than 1.5 million PBMC, which grew in culture alongside around 10 IU/ml IL-2 and about 10 ug/ml peptides. Regarding the study as a whole: Relatively few convalescent patients took part in the study, which had no early post-infection timepoints.

Investigators separated out CD4+ T cells once more than nine days of culture had passed. Profiling relied on immunoSEQ multiplex PCR, and the TCRdb table lists in-frame clones only, not all of them. In the table there are 50,000 to 70,000 clones, more than 60% of which are singletons. The chain employs TRBV30 and TRBJ1-3; D call uncertain. Sequenced material: CD4+ T cells from PBMCs cultured without peptide, taken before COVID-19 vaccination. The TCR comes from a human donor who had a prior SARS-CoV-2 infection. CDR3 sequence reads: CAWSFGVSGNTIYF. The CDR3 coding sequence is TGTGCCTGGAGTTTTGGGGTCTCTGGAAACACCATATATTTT.